The rows below give T cell receptor beta chains drawn from one sample of a study. One entry per CDR3 protein, called by TCRdb with MiXCR from the RT-PCR reads. The data contain almost 700,000 distinct CDR3 sequences, more than 13% of them singletons. Sequenced material: memory CD4+ T cells from blood. These receptors were collected from a female donor in good health, serving as a healthy control. CDR3s include the opening cysteine and the closing phenylalanine or tryptophan. D genes are given only for firm matches. Expanded clones are given a class, and other clones once, few, many or no size at all.

j_call: TRBJ2-2; v_call: TRBV5-4; clone_size: NA; d_call: NA; cdr3_aa: CASTLLAGTGELFF; cdr3_nt: TGTGCCAGCACCCTCCTAGCTGGGACCGGGGAGCTGTTTTTT
j_call: TRBJ1-1; v_call: TRBV12-3/TRBV12-4; clone_size: few; d_call: TRBD1; cdr3_aa: CASSTSTGRAFF; cdr3_nt: TGTGCCAGCAGTACCTCGACAGGGAGAGCTTTCTTT
j_call: TRBJ1-1; v_call: TRBV19; clone_size: NA; d_call: NA; cdr3_aa: CASSISIGVNTEAFF; cdr3_nt: TGTGCCAGTAGTATTTCCATCGGGGTGAACACTGAAGCTTTCTTT
j_call: TRBJ1-2; v_call: TRBV24-1; clone_size: few; d_call: TRBD1; cdr3_aa: CATSDQDRGNGYTF; cdr3_nt: TGTGCCACCAGTGACCAGGACAGGGGGAATGGCTACACCTTC
j_call: TRBJ2-5; v_call: TRBV6-5; clone_size: many; d_call: NA; cdr3_aa: CASNGRQAGTQYF; cdr3_nt: TGTGCCAGCAACGGTCGACAGGCGGGGACCCAGTACTTC
j_call: TRBJ2-7; v_call: TRBV5-1; clone_size: few; d_call: NA; cdr3_aa: CASSEDTRYEQYF; cdr3_nt: TGCGCCAGCAGCGAAGATACGAGGTACGAGCAGTACTTC
j_call: TRBJ2-3; v_call: TRBV4-3; clone_size: NA; d_call: TRBD2; cdr3_aa: CASSQDAGLAGGPGADTQYF; cdr3_nt: TGCGCCAGCAGCCAAGATGCGGGACTAGCGGGAGGGCCTGGGGCAGATACGCAGTATTTT
j_call: TRBJ1-1; v_call: TRBV29-1; clone_size: few; d_call: NA; cdr3_aa: CSVHPGGTEAFF; cdr3_nt: TGCAGCGTTCATCCGGGAGGAACTGAAGCTTTCTTT
j_call: TRBJ1-3; v_call: TRBV5-1; clone_size: many; d_call: NA; cdr3_aa: CASSPTGTNGNTIYF; cdr3_nt: TGCGCCAGCAGCCCAACCGGGACAAATGGAAACACCATATATTTT
j_call: TRBJ1-3; v_call: TRBV4-2; clone_size: many; d_call: NA; cdr3_aa: CASSQDSKGTTIYF; cdr3_nt: TGTGCCAGCAGCCAAGATTCTAAGGGTACCACCATATATTTT
j_call: TRBJ1-1; v_call: TRBV5-1; clone_size: many; d_call: TRBD1; cdr3_aa: CASSFGQGNTEAFF; cdr3_nt: TGCGCCAGCAGCTTCGGACAGGGAAACACTGAAGCTTTCTTT
j_call: TRBJ1-2; v_call: TRBV20-1; clone_size: NA; d_call: TRBD1; cdr3_aa: CSAMAGGNYGYTF; cdr3_nt: TGCAGTGCTATGGCAGGGGGGAACTATGGCTACACCTTC
j_call: TRBJ1-2; v_call: TRBV5-6; clone_size: NA; d_call: NA; cdr3_aa: CATVPVANYGYTF; cdr3_nt: TGTGCCACCGTCCCGGTTGCGAACTATGGCTACACCTTC
j_call: TRBJ2-3; v_call: TRBV20-1; clone_size: few; d_call: NA; cdr3_aa: CSARDWAGSPDTQYF; cdr3_nt: TGCAGTGCTAGAGATTGGGCAGGGTCCCCAGATACGCAGTATTTT
j_call: TRBJ2-5; v_call: TRBV7-2; clone_size: NA; d_call: TRBD2; cdr3_aa: CASSLGTSGGGAETQYF; cdr3_nt: TGTGCCAGCAGCTTAGGGACTAGCGGAGGTGGTGCGGAGACCCAGTACTTC
j_call: TRBJ2-1; v_call: TRBV20-1; clone_size: many; d_call: NA; cdr3_aa: CSATGPSYNEQFF; cdr3_nt: TGCAGTGCTACTGGGCCCTCCTACAATGAGCAGTTCTTC
j_call: TRBJ2-1; v_call: TRBV7-2; clone_size: few; d_call: TRBD2; cdr3_aa: CASSGRLAGSSYNEQFF; cdr3_nt: TGTGCCAGCAGCGGTCGACTAGCGGGGAGCTCCTACAATGAGCAGTTCTTC
j_call: TRBJ2-1; v_call: TRBV4-3; clone_size: many; d_call: TRBD1; cdr3_aa: CASSQDQGVGVNEQFF; cdr3_nt: TGCGCCAGCAGCCAAGACCAGGGGGTTGGTGTCAATGAGCAGTTCTTC
j_call: TRBJ2-3; v_call: TRBV20-1; clone_size: NA; d_call: TRBD2; cdr3_aa: CSAKAGVDTDTQYF; cdr3_nt: TGCAGTGCCAAAGCGGGAGTGGACACAGATACGCAGTATTTT
j_call: TRBJ1-1; v_call: TRBV20-1; clone_size: NA; d_call: NA; cdr3_aa: CSAPLTGYDTEAFF; cdr3_nt: TGCAGTGCTCCCCTTACAGGGTACGACACTGAAGCTTTCTTT
j_call: TRBJ1-2; v_call: TRBV20-1; clone_size: NA; d_call: NA; cdr3_aa: CSARQGFEGYTF; cdr3_nt: TGCAGTGCTAGACAGGGTTTCGAAGGCTACACCTTC
j_call: TRBJ2-3; v_call: TRBV29-1; clone_size: many; d_call: TRBD2; cdr3_aa: CSVDPSSGGAPDTQYF; cdr3_nt: TGCAGCGTTGACCCCTCTAGCGGGGGTGCTCCAGATACGCAGTATTTT
j_call: TRBJ2-2; v_call: TRBV7-9; clone_size: NA; d_call: NA; cdr3_aa: CASSSVILNTGELFF; cdr3_nt: TGTGCCAGCAGCTCCGTCATCCTAAACACCGGGGAGCTGTTTTTT
j_call: TRBJ2-5; v_call: TRBV6-4; clone_size: few; d_call: TRBD2; cdr3_aa: CASKTGTSGYQETQYF; cdr3_nt: TGTGCCAGCAAAACCGGGACTAGCGGGTACCAAGAGACCCAGTACTTC
j_call: TRBJ2-1; v_call: TRBV20-1; clone_size: NA; d_call: NA; cdr3_aa: CSAIRGATYNEQFF; cdr3_nt: TGCAGTGCTATACGGGGGGCGACCTACAATGAGCAGTTCTTC
j_call: TRBJ2-7; v_call: TRBV7-2; clone_size: few; d_call: NA; cdr3_aa: CASGVTAGREQYF; cdr3_nt: TGTGCCAGTGGGGTGACGGCGGGCCGGGAGCAGTACTTC
j_call: TRBJ2-1; v_call: TRBV29-1; clone_size: few; d_call: NA; cdr3_aa: CSVEDQRRLSSFEQFF; cdr3_nt: TGCAGCGTTGAAGATCAGAGACGGCTCTCATCCTTTGAGCAGTTCTTC
j_call: TRBJ2-3; v_call: TRBV29-1; clone_size: many; d_call: TRBD2; cdr3_aa: CSVTGTSGSSPSVAQYF; cdr3_nt: TGCAGCGTAACCGGGACTAGCGGGAGTTCCCCTTCAGTAGCGCAGTATTTT
j_call: TRBJ1-1; v_call: TRBV3-1; clone_size: NA; d_call: TRBD1; cdr3_aa: CASSQVSGQGEAFF; cdr3_nt: TGTGCCAGCAGCCAAGTCTCCGGACAGGGTGAAGCTTTCTTT
j_call: TRBJ1-5; v_call: TRBV20-1; clone_size: NA; d_call: NA; cdr3_aa: CSASTPGGERIQPQHF; cdr3_nt: TGCAGTGCTAGCACTCCCGGGGGGGAGAGGATTCAGCCCCAGCATTTT
j_call: TRBJ2-5; v_call: TRBV7-2; clone_size: few; d_call: NA; cdr3_aa: CASSLNTGNQETQYF; cdr3_nt: TGTGCCAGCAGCTTGAATACAGGGAACCAAGAGACCCAGTACTTC
j_call: TRBJ2-4; v_call: TRBV5-1; clone_size: few; d_call: TRBD1; cdr3_aa: CASSLDNRGNIQYF; cdr3_nt: TGCGCCAGCAGCTTGGATAACAGGGGGAACATTCAGTACTTC
j_call: TRBJ2-6; v_call: TRBV12-3/TRBV12-4; clone_size: few; d_call: TRBD1; cdr3_aa: CASSPARTGGDSGANVLTF; cdr3_nt: TGTGCCAGCAGTCCTGCCCGGACAGGGGGCGACTCTGGGGCCAACGTCCTGACTTTC
j_call: TRBJ2-6; v_call: TRBV6-2/TRBV6-3; clone_size: NA; d_call: NA; cdr3_aa: CASSQLPSGANVLTF; cdr3_nt: TGTGCCAGCAGCCAACTACCCTCTGGGGCCAACGTCCTGACTTTC
j_call: TRBJ2-5; v_call: TRBV11-2; clone_size: NA; d_call: NA; cdr3_aa: CASSWGPPQETQYF; cdr3_nt: TGTGCCAGCAGCTGGGGACCCCCCCAAGAGACCCAGTACTTC
j_call: TRBJ2-7; v_call: TRBV5-1; clone_size: NA; d_call: TRBD2; cdr3_aa: CASSLGTSGGTSYEQYF; cdr3_nt: TGCGCCAGCAGCTTGGGGACTAGCGGGGGTACCTCCTACGAGCAGTACTTC
j_call: TRBJ2-1; v_call: TRBV10-3; clone_size: few; d_call: TRBD1; cdr3_aa: CAISKQGAGYNEQFF; cdr3_nt: TGTGCCATCAGTAAACAGGGGGCCGGCTACAATGAGCAGTTCTTC
j_call: TRBJ2-7; v_call: TRBV5-1; clone_size: NA; d_call: TRBD1; cdr3_aa: CASSSPDRGAYEQYF; cdr3_nt: TGCGCCAGCAGCTCCCCGGACAGGGGAGCCTACGAGCAGTACTTC
j_call: TRBJ1-6; v_call: TRBV7-7; clone_size: few; d_call: NA; cdr3_aa: CASRYKGRGWGSPLHF; cdr3_nt: TGTGCTAGCAGATATAAAGGGCGGGGCTGGGGGTCACCCCTCCACTTT
j_call: TRBJ1-1; v_call: TRBV5-4; clone_size: few; d_call: NA; cdr3_aa: CASSLGLTNTEAFF; cdr3_nt: TGTGCCAGCAGCCTCGGCCTCACGAACACTGAAGCTTTCTTT
j_call: TRBJ1-1; v_call: TRBV5-1; clone_size: NA; d_call: NA; cdr3_aa: CASSVMTENTEAFF; cdr3_nt: TGCGCCAGCAGCGTCATGACAGAGAACACTGAAGCTTTCTTT
j_call: TRBJ2-1; v_call: TRBV14; clone_size: NA; d_call: TRBD1; cdr3_aa: CASSPRLGTGAYNEQFF; cdr3_nt: TGTGCCAGCAGCCCCCGACTCGGGACAGGGGCCTACAATGAGCAGTTCTTC
j_call: TRBJ2-3; v_call: TRBV24-1; clone_size: NA; d_call: NA; cdr3_aa: CATSNRRSGVTDTQYF; cdr3_nt: TGTGCCACCAGTAACAGGAGGTCGGGGGTCACAGATACGCAGTATTTT
j_call: TRBJ2-1; v_call: TRBV7-2; clone_size: NA; d_call: TRBD2; cdr3_aa: CASSPRDYSDEQFF; cdr3_nt: TGTGCCAGCAGCCCCCGGGACTATAGTGATGAGCAGTTCTTC
j_call: TRBJ2-1; v_call: TRBV19; clone_size: NA; d_call: NA; cdr3_aa: CASSPREGGGFF; cdr3_nt: TGTGCCAGTAGCCCTCGGGAAGGTGGTGGGTTCTTC
j_call: TRBJ2-4; v_call: TRBV20-1; clone_size: few; d_call: NA; cdr3_aa: CSAQRGVSALAKNIQYF; cdr3_nt: TGCAGTGCCCAGAGGGGGGTTAGCGCTCTAGCCAAAAACATTCAGTACTTC
j_call: TRBJ2-5; v_call: TRBV9; clone_size: NA; d_call: NA; cdr3_aa: CASSAHGDDQETQYF; cdr3_nt: TGTGCCAGCAGCGCCCACGGGGACGACCAAGAGACCCAGTACTTC
j_call: TRBJ2-3; v_call: TRBV12-3/TRBV12-4; clone_size: many; d_call: NA; cdr3_aa: CASSSSSDTQYF; cdr3_nt: TGTGCCAGTAGTTCCAGCTCAGATACGCAGTATTTT
j_call: TRBJ2-1; v_call: TRBV18; clone_size: many; d_call: TRBD2; cdr3_aa: CASSATSGYNEQFF; cdr3_nt: TGTGCCAGCTCAGCGACTAGCGGTTACAATGAGCAGTTCTTC
j_call: TRBJ2-3; v_call: TRBV7-2; clone_size: many; d_call: NA; cdr3_aa: CASSLFGVRDTQYF; cdr3_nt: TGTGCCAGCAGCTTATTCGGGGTAAGAGATACGCAGTATTTT
j_call: TRBJ2-1; v_call: TRBV20-1; clone_size: few; d_call: NA; cdr3_aa: CRAGGGRDRNEQFF; cdr3_nt: TGCAGAGCCGGAGGGGGGCGCGATAGGAATGAGCAGTTCTTC
j_call: TRBJ1-4; v_call: TRBV7-2; clone_size: few; d_call: NA; cdr3_aa: CASSLGDRSNEKLFF; cdr3_nt: TGTGCCAGCAGCTTAGGAGACAGGTCGAATGAAAAACTGTTTTTT